The present entry profiles one T cell receptor (beta chain) with its context. Use of 60 Vbeta and 13 Jbeta primers characterized the PCR. Libraries were prepared by immunoSEQ multiplex PCR; TCRdb keeps only in-frame clonotypes and omits some of them. Among 50,000 to 70,000 clones listed, approximately 60% were seen once. The data belong to a study of cytomegalovirus exposure and HLA in healthy donors. This CDR3 is built from 16 residues. Germline values: CDR1 GTSNPN, CDR2 SVGIG (reference sequence). V shed 5 bases and J shed 0 bases, with 14 bases lying between them. The sample comprised PBMCs. V gene TRBV30 combines with J gene TRBJ2-6, with D perhaps TRBD1 (6 bases). This TCR was recovered from a young man in good health and CMV-seronegative. The CDR3 DNA reads as TGTGCCTGGGAGGGGGTTACAGGCTCTGGGGCCAACGTCCTGACTTTC. It specifies CAWEGVTGSGANVLTF.